These T cell receptor beta chains were read from a single sample in a study of a mutant IDH1 vaccine in newly diagnosed glioma. Here immunoSEQ multiplex PCR was the method, and the copy in TCRdb shows in-frame clones only, minus some. Among about 25,000 clones, approximately 80% were seen once, and the ten largest hold about 9.4%. These receptors have no known antigen. This specimen was PBMCs, taken from a glioma patient whose treatment included an IDH1 peptide vaccine. The source is a woman between 18 and 29 years old with glioma. Both conserved end residues are part of each CDR3. The D gene is left open where the match is weak. Only some rows state a clone size, as once, few, many or a class for expanded clones.

11	TRBJ2-1	-	TRBD1	TRBV2	CAGQGASEQFF	TGTGCCGGACAGGGGGCAAGCGAGCAGTTCTTC
12	TRBJ1-5	-	-	TRBV27	CASRRGNQPQHF	TGTGCCAGCAGAAGGGGCAATCAGCCCCAGCATTTT
15	TRBJ1-2	-	TRBD1	TRBV27	CASSPRDSVVYGYTF	TGTGCCAGCAGTCCGCGGGACAGCGTCGTCTATGGCTACACCTTC
14	TRBJ1-1	-	-	TRBV30	CASTGSLMNTEAFF	TGTGCCTCGACTGGCTCCCTCATGAACACTGAAGCTTTCTTT
12	TRBJ1-1	-	-	TRBV5-1	CASSFGNTEAFF	TGCGCCAGCAGCTTCGGGAACACTGAAGCTTTCTTT
15	TRBJ1-2	-	-	TRBV9	CASSVATPEQGGYTF	TGTGCCAGCAGCGTAGCGACGCCCGAGCAAGGTGGCTACACCTTC
15	TRBJ1-4	-	-	TRBV2	CASSHTAATNEKLFF	TGTGCCAGCAGTCACACAGCAGCAACTAATGAAAAACTGTTTTTT
13	TRBJ2-7	-	-	TRBV27	CASSYKATYEQYF	TGTGCCAGCAGTTACAAGGCTACCTACGAGCAGTACTTC
13	TRBJ1-2	-	-	TRBV6-1	CASSEGVRYGYTF	TGTGCCAGCAGTGAGGGGGTACGCTATGGCTACACCTTC
12	TRBJ1-6	-	-	TRBV30	CAWSPGSSPLHF	TGTGCCTGGAGTCCGGGTTCCTCACCCCTCCACTTT
14	TRBJ2-4	once	TRBD1	TRBV5-4	CASSHPDRGNIQYF	TGTGCCAGCAGCCACCCGGACAGGGGAAACATTCAGTACTTC
13	TRBJ1-2	-	-	TRBV7-8	CASSPLGNYGYTF	TGTGCCAGCAGCCCGCTTGGAAACTATGGCTACACCTTC
17	TRBJ2-3	large	TRBD2	TRBV2	CASSESASGRSTDTQYF	TGTGCCAGCAGTGAAAGTGCTAGCGGCCGCTCCACAGATACGCAGTATTTT
15	TRBJ2-1	-	TRBD2	TRBV11-3	CASRGSGEIYNEQFF	TGTGCCAGCAGGGGAAGCGGGGAAATCTACAATGAGCAGTTCTTC
15	TRBJ2-3	-	TRBD2	TRBV5-4	CASSLGTSGGDTQYF	TGTGCCAGCAGCTTGGGGACTAGCGGGGGGGATACGCAGTATTTT
14	TRBJ1-2	-	-	TRBV6-5	CASSYSGQPYGYTF	TGTGCCAGCAGTTACTCGGGTCAGCCCTATGGCTACACCTTC
14	TRBJ1-2	-	-	TRBV5-4	CASSFNVGGGGYTF	TGTGCCAGCAGCTTCAATGTCGGGGGGGGCGGCTACACCTTC